The rows below give T cell receptor beta chains drawn from one sample of a study of blood T cell repertoires in COVID-19. Sequencing was performed with immunoSEQ multiplex PCR; in TCRdb, only in-frame clones are kept and a portion is missing. Of some 340,000 clones in the sample, roughly 87% were seen once. Sequencing was performed on PBMCs or T cells enriched from blood (not recorded which). The receptor source for this set is a woman aged 45-65 years who had recovered from COVID-19. Each CDR3 is given with its conserved first and last residue. The D gene is left open where the match is weak. Some rows have no size entry. The others give once, few or many, or a class for an expanded clone.

clone_size d_call j_call v_call cdr3_aa cdr3_nt
many . TRBJ1-4 TRBV5-1 CASSLGGFNEKLFF TGCGCCAGCAGTCTAGGGGGTTTTAATGAAAAACTGTTTTTT
. . TRBJ1-5 TRBV29-1 CSVADRSNQPQHF TGCAGCGTTGCCGACAGGAGCAATCAGCCCCAGCATTTT
. . TRBJ1-6 TRBV4-2 CASSQDKEQGWVNSPLHF TGTGCCAGCAGCCAAGACAAGGAGCAGGGATGGGTTAATTCACCCCTCCACTTT
. . TRBJ1-2 TRBV29-1 CSAARGQRPNLYGYTF TGCAGCGCTGCTCGAGGACAGAGGCCGAATCTCTATGGCTACACCTTC
few . TRBJ2-2 TRBV11-2 CASSLRTATGELFF TGTGCCAGCAGCTTGCGCACAGCCACCGGGGAGCTGTTTTTT
. . TRBJ1-1 TRBV10-3 CAISESTELGTEAFF TGTGCCATCAGTGAGTCAACAGAATTGGGCACTGAAGCTTTCTTT
once TRBD1 TRBJ1-6 TRBV18 CASSNRQGQNSPLHF TGTGCCAGCTCAAACAGACAGGGGCAAAATTCACCCCTCCACTTT
. . TRBJ2-1 TRBV9 CASSGARAYNEQFF TGTGCCAGCAGCGGAGCTAGAGCATACAATGAGCAGTTCTTC
. . TRBJ1-1 TRBV4-3 CASSQAVGGVTEAFF TGCGCCAGCAGCCAGGCGGTGGGGGGAGTCACTGAAGCTTTCTTT
. TRBD1 TRBJ2-7 TRBV18 CASSPDLPDRRIF TGTGCCAGCTCACCTGACCTCCCGGACAGGCGAATATTC
. TRBD2 TRBJ2-4 TRBV19 CASSPLVGLAGAKNIQYF TGTGCCAGTAGTCCCTTAGTCGGGCTAGCGGGAGCCAAAAACATTCAGTACTTC
few . TRBJ1-1 TRBV14 CASSQAREAFF TGTGCCAGCAGCCAAGCCAGGGAAGCTTTCTTT
. . TRBJ1-1 TRBV7-2 CASSLEGAGAEAFF TGTGCCAGCAGCTTAGAGGGAGCGGGGGCTGAAGCTTTCTTT
. . TRBJ2-7 TRBV6-4 CASSVEGSYEQYF TGTGCCAGCAGTGTCGAGGGCTCCTACGAGCAGTACTTC
once . TRBJ2-7 TRBV5-1 CASSLGRGTEQYF TGCGCCAGCAGCTTGGGCAGGGGGACTGAGCAGTACTTC
. TRBD1 TRBJ1-1 TRBV7-9 CASRRQGASSTEAFF TGTGCCAGCAGGAGACAGGGGGCCTCGAGCACTGAAGCTTTCTTT
once . TRBJ1-1 TRBV11-2 CASSPGLRYTEAFF TGTGCCAGCAGCCCGGGGTTGCGGTACACTGAAGCTTTCTTT
. . TRBJ1-2 TRBV7-2 CASSWTATYGYTF TGTGCCAGCAGCTGGACAGCCACTTATGGCTACACCTTC
. . TRBJ1-2 TRBV6-2/TRBV6-3 CASSYSRSGVSNYGYTF TGTGCCAGCAGTTACTCGAGGAGCGGGGTTTCTAACTATGGCTACACCTTC
. TRBD2 TRBJ2-1 TRBV7-3 CASSFSGSLNNEQFF TGTGCCAGCAGCTTCAGCGGGAGTCTCAACAATGAGCAGTTCTTC
. TRBD1 TRBJ1-1 TRBV30 CASQGGGNTEAFF TGTGCCTCCCAGGGGGGCGGGAACACTGAAGCTTTCTTT
. TRBD2 TRBJ2-7 TRBV14 CASSQDDRGEQYF TGTGCCAGCAGCCAAGATGATCGGGGGGAACAGTACTTC
. TRBD1 TRBJ1-5 TRBV7-6 CASSPLSQGAGISNQPQHF TGTGCCAGCAGCCCACTGTCACAGGGGGCGGGTATCAGCAATCAGCCCCAGCATTTT
. TRBD1 TRBJ2-3 TRBV7-3 CASSLLPGTGTDTQYF TGTGCCAGCAGCCTCCTCCCCGGGACAGGAACAGATACGCAGTATTTT
few . TRBJ1-4 TRBV9 CASSPQQGTNEKLFF TGTGCCAGCAGCCCACAACAGGGAACTAATGAAAAACTGTTTTTT
. . TRBJ1-1 TRBV3-1/TRBV3-2 CASSRETGSEAFF TGTGCCAGCAGCAGGGAAACAGGTTCTGAAGCTTTCTTT
. . TRBJ2-7 TRBV5-1 CASSLLRPLYEQYF TGCGCCAGCAGCTTGTTGCGCCCATTATACGAGCAGTACTTC
. . TRBJ1-1 TRBV19 CASSIKGGAGEAFF TGTGCCAGTAGTATAAAGGGGGGGGCGGGCGAAGCTTTCTTT
. . TRBJ1-2 TRBV19 CASSGGVEYNYGYTF TGTGCCAGTAGTGGAGGGGTTGAGTACAACTATGGCTACACCTTC
. TRBD1 TRBJ2-7 TRBV18 CASSTGGAGYEQYF TGTGCCAGCTCCACAGGGGGCGCAGGCTACGAGCAGTACTTC
. . TRBJ1-6 TRBV2 CASTLDSRSPLHF TGTGCCAGCACTTTGGACAGTCGATCACCCCTCCACTTT
. TRBD1 TRBJ2-5 TRBV2 CASGRAGGGETQYF TGTGCCAGCGGTCGGGCAGGGGGTGGCGAGACCCAGTACTTC
. . TRBJ2-7 TRBV28 CASSSGFPGEQYF TGTGCCAGCAGTTCAGGGTTCCCTGGAGAGCAGTACTTC
. . TRBJ2-7 TRBV27 CASSLRVGTRFYEQYF TGTGCCAGCAGTTTACGAGTTGGGACTCGATTCTACGAGCAGTACTTC
. TRBD1 TRBJ1-2 TRBV12-5 CASGPDRGQQNYGYTF TGTGCTAGTGGCCCCGACAGGGGTCAACAGAACTATGGCTACACCTTC
. . TRBJ1-6 TRBV29-1 CSVVTGDNSPLHF TGCAGCGTGGTAACGGGGGATAATTCACCCCTCCACTTT
. . TRBJ1-5 TRBV29-1 CSVVQGSDQPQHF TGCAGCGTTGTACAGGGTAGCGATCAGCCCCAGCATTTT
. TRBD1 TRBJ1-1 TRBV12-3/TRBV12-4 CASSLNTGGPTFF TGTGCCAGCAGCCTAAATACAGGGGGACCGACTTTCTTT